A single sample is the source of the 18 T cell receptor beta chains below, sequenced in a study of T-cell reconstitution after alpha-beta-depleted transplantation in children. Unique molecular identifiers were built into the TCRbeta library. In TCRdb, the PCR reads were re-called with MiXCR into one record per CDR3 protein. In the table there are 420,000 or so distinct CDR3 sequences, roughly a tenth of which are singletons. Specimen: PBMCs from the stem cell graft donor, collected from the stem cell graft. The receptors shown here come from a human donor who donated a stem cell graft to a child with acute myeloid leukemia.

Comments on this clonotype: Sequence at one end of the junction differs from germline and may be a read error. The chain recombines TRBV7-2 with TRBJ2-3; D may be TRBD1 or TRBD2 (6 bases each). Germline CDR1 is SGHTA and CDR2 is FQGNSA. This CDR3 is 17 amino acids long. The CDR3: CASSFRGRAGLADPQYF. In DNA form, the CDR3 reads TGTGCCAGCAGCTTTCGGGGGCGGGCAGGGTTGGCAGATCCGCAGTATTTT.

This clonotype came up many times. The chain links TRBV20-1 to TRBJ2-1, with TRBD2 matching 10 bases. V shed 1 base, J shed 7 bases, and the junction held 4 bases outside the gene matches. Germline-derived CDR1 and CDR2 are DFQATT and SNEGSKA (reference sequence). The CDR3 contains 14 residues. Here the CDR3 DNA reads TGCAGTGCTAGAGTGCTAGCGGGAGTAAATGAGCAGTTCTTC. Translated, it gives CSARVLAGVNEQFF.

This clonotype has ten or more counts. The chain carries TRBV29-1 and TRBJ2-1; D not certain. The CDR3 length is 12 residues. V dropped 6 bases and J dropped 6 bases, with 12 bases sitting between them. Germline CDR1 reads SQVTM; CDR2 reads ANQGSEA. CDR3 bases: TGCAGCGTGATAGGTTGGAGCAATGAGCAGTTCTTC. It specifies CSVIGWSNEQFF.

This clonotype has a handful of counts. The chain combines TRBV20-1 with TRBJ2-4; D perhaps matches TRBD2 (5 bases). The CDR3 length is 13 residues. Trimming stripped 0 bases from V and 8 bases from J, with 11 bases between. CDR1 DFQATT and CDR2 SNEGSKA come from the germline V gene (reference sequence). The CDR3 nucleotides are TGCAGTGCTAGAGATGAGGGATCCGACATTCAGTACTTC. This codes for CSARDEGSDIQYF.

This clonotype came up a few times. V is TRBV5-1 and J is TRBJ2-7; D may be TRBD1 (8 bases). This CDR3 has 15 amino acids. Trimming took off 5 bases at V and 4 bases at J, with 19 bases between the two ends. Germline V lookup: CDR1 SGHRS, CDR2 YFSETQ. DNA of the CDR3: TGCGCCAGCAGACCTTCCGGACAGGGACTATACGAGCAGTACTTC. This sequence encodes CASRPSGQGLYEQYF.

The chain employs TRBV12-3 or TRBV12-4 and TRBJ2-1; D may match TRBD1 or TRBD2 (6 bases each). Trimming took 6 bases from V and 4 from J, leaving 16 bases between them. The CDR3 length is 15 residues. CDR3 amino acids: CASSRGTITYNEQFF. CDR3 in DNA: TGTGCCAGCAGCCGCGGGACAATCACATACAATGAGCAGTTCTTC.

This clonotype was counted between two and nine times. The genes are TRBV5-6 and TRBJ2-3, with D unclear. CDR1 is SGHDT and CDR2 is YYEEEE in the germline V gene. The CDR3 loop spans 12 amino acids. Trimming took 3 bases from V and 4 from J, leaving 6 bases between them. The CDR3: CASSSSSDTQYF. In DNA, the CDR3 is TGTGCCAGCAGCTCATCTTCAGATACGCAGTATTTT.

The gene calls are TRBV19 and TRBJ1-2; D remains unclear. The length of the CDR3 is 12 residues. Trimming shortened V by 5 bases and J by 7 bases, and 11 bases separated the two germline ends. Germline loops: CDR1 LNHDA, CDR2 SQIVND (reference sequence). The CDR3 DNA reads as TGTGCCAGTAGTGAGGAGGGCAGTGGCTACACCTTC. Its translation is CASSEEGSGYTF.

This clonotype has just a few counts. The CDR3 coding sequence is TGTGCCATCAGCCTCGGACAGAACCAAGAGACCCAGTACTTC. Protein sequence: CAISLGQNQETQYF. The rearrangement joins TRBV10-3 to TRBJ2-5; a weak D match, TRBD1 (6 bases). The CDR3 totals 14 residues. Trimming removed 6 bases at V and 0 bases at J, with 11 bases between. Germline-derived CDR1 and CDR2 are ENHRY and SYGVKD.

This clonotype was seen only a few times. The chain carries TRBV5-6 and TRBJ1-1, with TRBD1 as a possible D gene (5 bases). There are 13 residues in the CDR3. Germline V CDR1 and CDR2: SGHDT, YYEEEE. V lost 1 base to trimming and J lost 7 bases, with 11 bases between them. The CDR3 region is CASSLPMQGEAFF. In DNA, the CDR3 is TGTGCCAGCAGCTTGCCTATGCAGGGTGAAGCTTTCTTT.

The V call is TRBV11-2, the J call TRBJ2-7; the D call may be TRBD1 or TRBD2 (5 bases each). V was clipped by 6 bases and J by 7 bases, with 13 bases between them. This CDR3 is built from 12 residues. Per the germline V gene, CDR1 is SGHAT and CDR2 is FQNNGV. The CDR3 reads CASRTGPGEQYF. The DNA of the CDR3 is TGTGCCAGCAGGACGGGGCCGGGTGAGCAGTACTTC.

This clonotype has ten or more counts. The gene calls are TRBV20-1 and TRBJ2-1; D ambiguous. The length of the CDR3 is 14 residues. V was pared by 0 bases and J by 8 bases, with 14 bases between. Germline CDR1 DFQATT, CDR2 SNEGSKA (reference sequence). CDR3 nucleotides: TGCAGTGCTAGAGATGGGCTAGTTGGGCATGAGCAGTTCTTC. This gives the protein CSARDGLVGHEQFF.

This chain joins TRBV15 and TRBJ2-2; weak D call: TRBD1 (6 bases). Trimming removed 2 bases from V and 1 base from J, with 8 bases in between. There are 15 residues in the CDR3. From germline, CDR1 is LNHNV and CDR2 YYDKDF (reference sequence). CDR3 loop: CATSRPGVNTGELFF. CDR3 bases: TGTGCCACCAGCAGACCAGGGGTGAACACCGGGGAGCTGTTTTTT.

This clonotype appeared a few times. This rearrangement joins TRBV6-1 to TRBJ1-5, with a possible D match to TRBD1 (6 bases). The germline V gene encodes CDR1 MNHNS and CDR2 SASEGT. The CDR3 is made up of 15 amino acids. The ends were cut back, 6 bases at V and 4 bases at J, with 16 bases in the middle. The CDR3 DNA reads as TGTGCCAGCAGACTACAACAGGGAGGGAATCAGCCCCAGCATTTT. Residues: CASRLQQGGNQPQHF.

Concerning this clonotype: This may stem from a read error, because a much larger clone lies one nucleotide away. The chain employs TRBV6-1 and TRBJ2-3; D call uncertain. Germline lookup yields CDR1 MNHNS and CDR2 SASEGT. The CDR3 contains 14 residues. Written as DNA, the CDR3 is TGTGCCAGCAGGGAAGGGTTTCAAACGGATACGCAGTATTTT. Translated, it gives CASREGFQTDTQYF.

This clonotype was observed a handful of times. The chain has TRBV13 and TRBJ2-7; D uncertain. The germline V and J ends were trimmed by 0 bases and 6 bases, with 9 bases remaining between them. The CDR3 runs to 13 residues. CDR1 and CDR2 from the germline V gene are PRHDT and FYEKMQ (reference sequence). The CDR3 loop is CASSLGVGLEQYF. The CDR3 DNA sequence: TGTGCCAGCAGCTTAGGTGTAGGTCTCGAGCAGTACTTC. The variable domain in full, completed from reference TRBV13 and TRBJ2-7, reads AAGVIQSPRHLIKEKRETATLKCYPIPRHDTVYWYQQGPGQDPQFLISFYEKMQSDKGSIPDRFSAQQFSDYHSELNMSSLELGDSALYFCASSLGVGLEQYFGPGTRLTVT.

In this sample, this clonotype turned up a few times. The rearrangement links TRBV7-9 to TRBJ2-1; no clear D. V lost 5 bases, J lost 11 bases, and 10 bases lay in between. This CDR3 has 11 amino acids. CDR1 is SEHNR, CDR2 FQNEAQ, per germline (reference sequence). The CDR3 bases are TGTGCCAGCAGCCCCCAGCTGAAGCAGTTCTTC. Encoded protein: CASSPQLKQFF.

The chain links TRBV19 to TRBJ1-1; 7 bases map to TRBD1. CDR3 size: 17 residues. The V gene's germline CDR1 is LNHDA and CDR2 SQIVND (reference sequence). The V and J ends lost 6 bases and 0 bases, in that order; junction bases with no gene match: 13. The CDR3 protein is CASRPTTGLLMNTEAFF. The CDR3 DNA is TGTGCCAGTAGACCCACGACAGGGCTCTTGATGAACACTGAAGCTTTCTTT.